Listed here is a single T cell receptor beta chain. This sample also contains other DNA sequences that code for the same CDR3. This sample stems from a study of blood T cell repertoires in COVID-19. This CDR3 spans 15 amino acids. CDR1 and CDR2 from the germline V gene are MNHNS and SASEGT. The ends lost 2 bases at V and 6 bases at J; junction bases unmatched: 7. Here immunoSEQ multiplex PCR was the method, and the copy in TCRdb shows in-frame clones only, minus some. Here the sample spans approximately 280,000 clones, about 93% being singletons. The sequenced sample was peripheral blood. The receptor's source is a woman aged 30 to 39 with COVID-19, enrolled during active disease. The chain combines TRBV6-1 with TRBJ1-5, with 7 bases that match TRBD1. In DNA, the CDR3 is TGTGCCAGCAGTGAAATCGCAGGGGGAGGTCAGCCCCAGCATTTT. The encoded protein is CASSEIAGGGQPQHF.